This TCR beta chain was captured in a study of CD8+ T cells in alopecia areata. Isolated RNA was reverse transcribed into cDNA used as the sequencing template. Data came from immunoSEQ multiplex PCR; TCRdb stores just in-frame clones and leaves some out. The sample consists of more than 75,000 clones, about two fifths of them appearing once. The CDR3 runs 13 residues. Per germline, CDR1 SGHRS and CDR2 YFSETQ. The V and J ends lost 6 bases and 2 bases respectively, with 12 bases between them. The receptor was derived from a human donor with alopecia areata. This rearrangement joins TRBV5-1 to TRBJ2-7; D is perhaps TRBD1 (6 bases). The sample comprised CD4+ T cells sorted from blood. CDR3 DNA sequence: TGCGCCAGCACCCGGGACATAACCTACGAGCAGTACTTC. Translated: CASTRDITYEQYF.